A single sample is the source of the 5 T cell receptor beta chains below, sequenced in a study of OX40 agonist ivuxolimab in advanced cancers. Library generation was performed with the immunoSEQ multiplex PCR assay. TCRdb carries this immuneACCESS record with in-frame sequences only. Its versions omit some clonotypes, under half of them owing to an unresolved V gene in the studies checked, with the rest unexplained. For this sample there are about 69,000 clones; 75% to 90% appear just once. The leading ten clones occupy around 6.9% of the sample. The source material was CD4+ or CD8+ T cells sorted from blood, sampled in a trial of the OX40 agonist ivuxolimab. Source of these receptors: an adult with an advanced solid tumor such as melanoma, head and neck, liver or kidney cancer.

This clone occurred a few times. V usage is TRBV7-9 and J usage is TRBJ1-2, with TRBD1 as a possible D gene (5 bases). The CDR3 totals 17 residues. With 3 bases removed from V and 3 bases from J, the gap between germline ends came to 20 bases. Germline V gene lookup returns CDR1 SEHNR and CDR2 FQNEAQ (reference sequence). The CDR3: CASSFGSTEDFYYGYTF. The CDR3 nucleotides read TGTGCCAGCAGCTTCGGTTCGACAGAGGATTTTTACTATGGCTACACCTTC.

V and J are TRBV19 and TRBJ2-1; the D is unclear. The V end was cut by 5 bases, the J end by 10 bases, with 15 bases between. This CDR3 comprises 13 residues. Germline assignment: CDR1 LNHDA and CDR2 SQIVND (reference sequence). CDR3 bases: TGTGCCAGTAGTTGGCGGCCGACGACCGAGCAGTTCTTC. Its translation is CASSWRPTTEQFF.

This chain joins TRBV5-6 and TRBJ2-3; D uncertain. Germline V gene lookup returns CDR1 SGHDT and CDR2 YYEEEE. The V end was cut by 2 bases, the J end by 1 base, with 11 bases between. This CDR3 contains 15 residues. The CDR3 DNA sequence: TGTGCCAGCAGCTTACGTACGTATGGCACAGATACGCAGTATTTT. It specifies CASSLRTYGTDTQYF.

This sequence joins TRBV7-9 and TRBJ2-2; D may match TRBD1 or TRBD2 (6 bases each). Germline CDR1 reads SEHNR; CDR2 reads FQNEAQ (reference sequence). The V gene lost 5 bases and the J gene lost 5 bases, with 18 bases spanning the gap. CDR3 length: 16 residues. The CDR3 loop is CASSPVRGALTGELFF. DNA for the CDR3: TGTGCCAGCAGCCCCGTAAGGGGGGCTTTGACCGGGGAGCTGTTTTTT.

This chain links TRBV5-4 with TRBJ2-3, with 8 bases matching TRBD1. The junction had 14 bases not matched to a gene; V was cut back by 4 bases and J by 7 bases. Germline CDR1 is SGHNT and CDR2 is YYREEE (reference sequence). The CDR3 has 16 amino acids. The CDR3 sequence: CASSRTGLSPLNTQYF. In DNA, the CDR3 is TGTGCCAGCAGCAGGACAGGGCTCTCCCCCCTAAATACGCAGTATTTT.